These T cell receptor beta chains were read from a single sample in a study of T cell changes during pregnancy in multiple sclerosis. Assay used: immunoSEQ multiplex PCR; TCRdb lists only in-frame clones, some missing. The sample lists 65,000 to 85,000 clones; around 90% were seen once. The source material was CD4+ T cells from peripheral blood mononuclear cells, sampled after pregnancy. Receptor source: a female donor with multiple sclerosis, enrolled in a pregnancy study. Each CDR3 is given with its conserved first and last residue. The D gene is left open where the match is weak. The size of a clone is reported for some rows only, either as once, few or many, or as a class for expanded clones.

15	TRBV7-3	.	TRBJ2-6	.	TGTGCCAGCAGCTTAAATACAGCTGGGGCCAACGTCCTGACTTTC	CASSLNTAGANVLTF
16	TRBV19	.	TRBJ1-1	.	TGTGCCAGTACCCCCCGGTTCGCTACAGGGAAGACTGAAGCTTTCTTT	CASTPRFATGKTEAFF
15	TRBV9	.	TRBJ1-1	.	TGTGCCAGCAGCGTAGCTACAGGGTTGAACACTGAAGCTTTCTTT	CASSVATGLNTEAFF
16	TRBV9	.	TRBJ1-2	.	TGTGCCAGCAGCGTAGGAGGTTCGGGAGGGCCCTATGGCTACACCTTC	CASSVGGSGGPYGYTF
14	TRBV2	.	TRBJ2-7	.	TGTGCCAGCAGTTCGTGGGGCAGACCCTACGAGCAGTACTTC	CASSSWGRPYEQYF
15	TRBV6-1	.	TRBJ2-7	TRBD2	TGTGCCAGCAGCCCCGGGGGGACCCTCTCCTACGAGCAGTACTTC	CASSPGGTLSYEQYF
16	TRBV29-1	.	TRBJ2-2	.	TGCAGCGTTGAATTGGGGGTGGCGGGGGCCACCGGGGAGCTGTTTTTT	CSVELGVAGATGELFF
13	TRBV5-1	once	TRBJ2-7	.	TGCGCCAGCAGCTTGCAACTAGCCTACGAGCAGTACTTC	CASSLQLAYEQYF
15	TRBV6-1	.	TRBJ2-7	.	TGTGCCAGCAGTGACAGCAGGGTCCTTTCCTACGAGCAGTACTTC	CASSDSRVLSYEQYF
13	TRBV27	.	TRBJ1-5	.	TGTGCCAGCAGTTTACGGTCCAATCAGCCCCAGCATTTT	CASSLRSNQPQHF
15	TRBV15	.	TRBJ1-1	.	TGTGCCACCAGCAGGGACAAGATCATGAACACTGAAGCTTTCTTT	CATSRDKIMNTEAFF
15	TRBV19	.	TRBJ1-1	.	TGTGCCAGTAGTACCCCCCTACAGCTGAACACTGAAGCTTTCTTT	CASSTPLQLNTEAFF